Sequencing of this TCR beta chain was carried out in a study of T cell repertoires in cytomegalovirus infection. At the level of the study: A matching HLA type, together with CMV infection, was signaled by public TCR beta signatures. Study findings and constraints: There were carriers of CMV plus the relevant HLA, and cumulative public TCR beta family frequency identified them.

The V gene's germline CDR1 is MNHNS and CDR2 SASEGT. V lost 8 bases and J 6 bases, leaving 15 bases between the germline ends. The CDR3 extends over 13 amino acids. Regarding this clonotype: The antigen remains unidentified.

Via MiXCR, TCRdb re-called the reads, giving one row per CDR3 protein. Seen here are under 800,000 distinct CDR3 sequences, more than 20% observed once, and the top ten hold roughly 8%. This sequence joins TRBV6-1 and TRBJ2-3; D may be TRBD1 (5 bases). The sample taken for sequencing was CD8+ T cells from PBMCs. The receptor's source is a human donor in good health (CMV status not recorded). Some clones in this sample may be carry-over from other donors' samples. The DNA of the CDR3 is TGTGCCAGCCAGCAGGGTTTCAAGGATACGCAGTATTTT. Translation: CASQQGFKDTQYF.